This T cell receptor (beta chain) was sequenced during a study of neurological immune-mediated disorders. Findings of the study overall: HTLV-1-associated myelopathy had the most TCR clonal expansion, and multiple sclerosis had the least, less than healthy controls. It was the repertoires of 18 of 34 multiple sclerosis patients that phylogenetic grouping placed in one related-CDR3 cluster, which is a possible signature.

Ten or more counts support this clonotype. Antigen specificity is unknown. By 5'RACE with 10-nucleotide random UMIs, the cDNA was made. Over 160 million TCR-beta sequences from 15-18 subjects were obtained in each sequencing run. In TCRdb, the 5' RACE reads were re-called with MiXCR into one record per CDR3 protein. This table holds some 66,000 distinct CDR3 sequences, around 4% found once. Germline V gives CDR1 SGHAT, CDR2 FQNNGV. Trimming took 3 bases from V and 4 from J, leaving 15 bases between them. The CDR3 sequence is 15 residues long. This TCR came from a man aged 50-59 years with multiple sclerosis. The sample consisted of PBMCs. The chain is built from TRBV11-2 and TRBJ1-2; D possibly corresponds to TRBD1 (5 bases). The chain's CDR3 is CASSFRQGNTYGYTF. As DNA, the CDR3 is TGTGCCAGCAGCTTTCGGCAGGGCAATACCTATGGCTACACCTTC.